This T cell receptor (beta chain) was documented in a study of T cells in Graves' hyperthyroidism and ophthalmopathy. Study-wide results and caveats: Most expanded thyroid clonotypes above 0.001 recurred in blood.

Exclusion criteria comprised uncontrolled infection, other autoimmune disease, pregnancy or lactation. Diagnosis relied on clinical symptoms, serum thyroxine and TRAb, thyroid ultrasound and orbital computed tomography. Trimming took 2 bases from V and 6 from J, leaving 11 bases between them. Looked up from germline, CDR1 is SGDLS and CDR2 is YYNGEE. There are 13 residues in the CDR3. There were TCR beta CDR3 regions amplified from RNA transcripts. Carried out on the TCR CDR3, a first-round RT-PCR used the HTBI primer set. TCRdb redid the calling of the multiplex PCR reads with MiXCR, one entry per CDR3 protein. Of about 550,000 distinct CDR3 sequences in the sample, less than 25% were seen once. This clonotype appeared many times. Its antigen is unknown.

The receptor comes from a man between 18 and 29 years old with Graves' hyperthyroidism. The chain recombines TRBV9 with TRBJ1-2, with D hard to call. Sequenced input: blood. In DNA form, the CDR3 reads TGTGCCAGCAGCGTTGGAACGGAGGATGGCTACACCTTC. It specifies CASSVGTEDGYTF. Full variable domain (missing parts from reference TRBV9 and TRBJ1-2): DSGVTQTPKHLITATGQRVTLRCSPRSGDLSVYWYQQSLDQGLQFLIQYYNGEERAKGNILERFSAQQFPDLHSELNLSSLELGDSALYFCASSVGTEDGYTFGSGTRLTVV.